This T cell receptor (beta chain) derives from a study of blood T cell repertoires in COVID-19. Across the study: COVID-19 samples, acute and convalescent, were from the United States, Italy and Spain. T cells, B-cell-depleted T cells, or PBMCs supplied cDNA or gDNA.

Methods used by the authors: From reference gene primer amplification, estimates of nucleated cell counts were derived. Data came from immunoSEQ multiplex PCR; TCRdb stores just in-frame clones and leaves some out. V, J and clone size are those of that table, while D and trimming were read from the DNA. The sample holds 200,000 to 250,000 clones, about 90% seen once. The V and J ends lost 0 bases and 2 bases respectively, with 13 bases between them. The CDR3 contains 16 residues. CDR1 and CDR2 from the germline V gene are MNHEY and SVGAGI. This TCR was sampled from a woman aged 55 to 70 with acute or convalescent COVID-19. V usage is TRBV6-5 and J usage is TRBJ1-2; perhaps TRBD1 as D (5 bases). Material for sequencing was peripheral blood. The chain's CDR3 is CASSYSREGRNYGYTF. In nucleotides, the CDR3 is TGTGCCAGCAGTTACTCCAGGGAGGGAAGGAACTATGGCTACACCTTC.